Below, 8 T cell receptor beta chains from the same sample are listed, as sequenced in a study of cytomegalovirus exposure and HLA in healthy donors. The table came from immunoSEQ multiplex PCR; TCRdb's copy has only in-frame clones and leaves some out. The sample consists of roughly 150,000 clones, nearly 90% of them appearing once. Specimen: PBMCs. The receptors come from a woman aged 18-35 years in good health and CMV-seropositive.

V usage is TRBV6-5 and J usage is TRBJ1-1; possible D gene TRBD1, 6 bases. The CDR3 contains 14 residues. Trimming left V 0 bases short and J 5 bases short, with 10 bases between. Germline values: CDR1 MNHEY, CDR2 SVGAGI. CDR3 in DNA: TGTGCCAGCAGTTACTCGACAGGTAAAACTGAAGCTTTCTTT. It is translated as CASSYSTGKTEAFF.

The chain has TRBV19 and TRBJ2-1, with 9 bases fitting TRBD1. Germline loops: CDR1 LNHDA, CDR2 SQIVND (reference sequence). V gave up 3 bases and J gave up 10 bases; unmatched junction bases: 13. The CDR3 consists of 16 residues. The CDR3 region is CASSMRIGTGIREQFF. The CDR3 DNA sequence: TGTGCCAGTAGTATGAGGATCGGGACAGGGATCAGGGAGCAGTTCTTC.

The chain's CDR3 is CASLGSPRSSYEQYF. CDR3 in DNA: TGTGCCAGCCTTGGGTCCCCGCGGAGCTCCTACGAGCAGTACTTC. The rearrangement uses TRBV6-5 and TRBJ2-7; D is unclear. V shed 8 bases and J shed 0 bases, with 17 bases lying between them. Germline CDR1 MNHEY, CDR2 SVGAGI. The CDR3 contains 15 residues.

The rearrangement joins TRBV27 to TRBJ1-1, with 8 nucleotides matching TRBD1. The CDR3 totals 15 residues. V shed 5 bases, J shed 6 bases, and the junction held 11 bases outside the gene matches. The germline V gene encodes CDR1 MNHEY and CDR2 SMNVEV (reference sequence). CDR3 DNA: TGTGCCAGCAGTCCACTAACAGGGGGGAGGGCTGAAGCTTTCTTT. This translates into CASSPLTGGRAEAFF.

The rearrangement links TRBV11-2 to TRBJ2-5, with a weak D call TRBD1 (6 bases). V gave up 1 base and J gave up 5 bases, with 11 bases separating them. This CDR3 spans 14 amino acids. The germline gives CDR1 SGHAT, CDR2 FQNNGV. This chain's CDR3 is CASSLGGPRETQYF. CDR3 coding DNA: TGTGCCAGCAGCTTAGGGGGGCCGCGGGAGACCCAGTACTTC. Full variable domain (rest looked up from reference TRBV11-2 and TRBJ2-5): EAGVAQSPRYKIIEKRQSVAFWCNPISGHATLYWYQQILGQGPKLLIQFQNNGVVDDSQLPKDRFSAERLKGVDSTLKIQPAKLEDSAVYLCASSLGGPRETQYFGPGTRLLVL.

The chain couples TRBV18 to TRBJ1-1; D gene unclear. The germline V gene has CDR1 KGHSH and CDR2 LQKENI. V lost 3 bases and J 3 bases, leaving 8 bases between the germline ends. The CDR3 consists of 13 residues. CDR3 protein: CASSPGVDTEAFF. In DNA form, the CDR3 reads TGTGCCAGCTCACCTGGAGTAGACACTGAAGCTTTCTTT.

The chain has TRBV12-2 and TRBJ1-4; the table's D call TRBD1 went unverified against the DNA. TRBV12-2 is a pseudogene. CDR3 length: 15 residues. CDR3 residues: CASRVRTASYEKLFF. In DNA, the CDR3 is TGTGCAAGTCGCGTCCGGACAGCCAGCTACGAAAAACTGTTTTTT.

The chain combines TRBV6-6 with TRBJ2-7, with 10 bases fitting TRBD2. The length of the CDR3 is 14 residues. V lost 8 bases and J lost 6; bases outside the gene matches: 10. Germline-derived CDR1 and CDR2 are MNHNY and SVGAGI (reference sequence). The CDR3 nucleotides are TGTGCCAGCTCCCAGCGGGAGGGCCCTTCCGAGCAGTACTTC. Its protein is CASSQREGPSEQYF.